Reported below is one T cell receptor (beta chain). In germline, CDR1 is MNHEY, CDR2 SMNVEV (reference sequence). The CDR3 is 15 amino acids. With 6 bases removed from V and 2 bases from J, the gap between germline ends came to 16 bases. Some clones are missing from TCRdb's copy, which holds only in-frame ones; the method was immunoSEQ multiplex PCR. The top ten clones hold around 6% of a sample with about 150,000 clones, approximately 80% of them seen once. The record originates from a study of blood T cell repertoires in COVID-19. The chain combines TRBV27 with TRBJ2-5, with D possibly TRBD2 on 5 matching bases. The TCR comes from a woman in her forties or fifties who had recovered from COVID-19. The material sequenced was PBMCs or T cells enriched from blood (not recorded which). The CDR3 DNA is TGTGCCAGCAGCCCTTCATGGACTTTTCAAGAGACCCAGTACTTC. This sequence encodes CASSPSWTFQETQYF.